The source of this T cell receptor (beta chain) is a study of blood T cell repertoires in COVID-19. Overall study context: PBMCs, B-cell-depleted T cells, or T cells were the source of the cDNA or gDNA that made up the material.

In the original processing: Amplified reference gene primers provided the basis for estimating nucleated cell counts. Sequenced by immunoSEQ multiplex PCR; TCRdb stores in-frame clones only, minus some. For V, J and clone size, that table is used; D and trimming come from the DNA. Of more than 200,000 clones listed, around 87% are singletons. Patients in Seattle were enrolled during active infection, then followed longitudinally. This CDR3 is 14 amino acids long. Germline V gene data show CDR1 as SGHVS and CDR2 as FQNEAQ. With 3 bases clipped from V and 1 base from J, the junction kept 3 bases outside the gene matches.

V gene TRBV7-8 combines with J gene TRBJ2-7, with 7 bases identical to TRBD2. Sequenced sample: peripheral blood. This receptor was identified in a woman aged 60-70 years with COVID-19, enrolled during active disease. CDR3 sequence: CASSFAGESYEQYF. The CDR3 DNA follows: TGTGCCAGCAGCTTTGCGGGAGAATCCTACGAGCAGTACTTC.